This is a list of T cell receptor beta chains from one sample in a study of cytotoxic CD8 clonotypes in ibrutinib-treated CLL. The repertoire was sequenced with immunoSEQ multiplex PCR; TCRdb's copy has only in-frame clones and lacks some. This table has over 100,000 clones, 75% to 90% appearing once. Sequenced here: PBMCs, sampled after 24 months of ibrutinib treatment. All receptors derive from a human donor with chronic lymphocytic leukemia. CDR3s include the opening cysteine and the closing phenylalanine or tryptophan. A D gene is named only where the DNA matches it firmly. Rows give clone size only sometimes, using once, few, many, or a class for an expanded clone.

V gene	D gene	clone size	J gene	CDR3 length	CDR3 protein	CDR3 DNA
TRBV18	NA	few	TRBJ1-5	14	CASSPRQNNQPQHF	TGTGCCAGCTCACCTCGACAGAACAATCAGCCCCAGCATTTT
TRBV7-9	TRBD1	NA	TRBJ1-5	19	CASSRGELLDRVGNQPQHF	TGTGCCAGCAGCCGGGGAGAACTATTAGACAGGGTGGGCAATCAGCCCCAGCATTTT
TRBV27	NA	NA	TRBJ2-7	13	CASSLKRSYEQYF	TGTGCCAGCAGTTTGAAGCGGTCCTACGAGCAGTACTTC
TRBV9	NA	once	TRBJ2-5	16	CASSAQNPGIQETQYF	TGTGCCAGCAGCGCCCAAAACCCGGGAATCCAAGAGACCCAGTACTTC
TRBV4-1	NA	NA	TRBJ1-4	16	CASSQEPVATNEKLFF	TGCGCCAGCAGCCAAGAGCCAGTTGCAACTAATGAAAAACTGTTTTTT
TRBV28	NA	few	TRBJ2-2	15	CASRLSDREAGELFF	TGTGCCAGCAGACTGTCCGACAGGGAGGCCGGGGAGCTGTTTTTT
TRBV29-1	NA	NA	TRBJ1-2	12	CSVEWGPDGYTF	TGCAGCGTTGAATGGGGGCCGGATGGCTACACCTTC
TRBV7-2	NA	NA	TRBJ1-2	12	CASSLARGGYTF	TGTGCCAGCAGCTTAGCTAGGGGGGGCTACACCTTC
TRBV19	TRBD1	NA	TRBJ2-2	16	CATRLGGQVNTGELFF	TGTGCCACTCGACTAGGGGGACAGGTCAACACCGGGGAGCTGTTTTTT
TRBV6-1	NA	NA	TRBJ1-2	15	CASSEGESGVYGYTF	TGTGCCAGCAGTGAAGGCGAGTCGGGGGTCTATGGCTACACCTTC
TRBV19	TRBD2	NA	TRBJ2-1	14	CASSRWEGYNEQFF	TGTGCCAGTAGTAGGTGGGAGGGCTACAATGAGCAGTTCTTC
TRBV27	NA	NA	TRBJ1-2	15	CASSTSTGRLYGYTF	TGTGCCAGCAGTACATCAACGGGGAGGTTGTATGGCTACACCTTC
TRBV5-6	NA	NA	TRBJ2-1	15	CASSQTGLPHNEQFF	TGTGCCAGCAGCCAGACGGGACTCCCTCACAATGAGCAGTTCTTC
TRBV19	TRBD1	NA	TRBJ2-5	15	CASSVRTGVRETQYF	TGTGCCAGTAGTGTCCGGACAGGGGTCAGGGAGACCCAGTACTTC
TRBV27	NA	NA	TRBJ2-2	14	CASRGHENTGELFF	TGTGCCAGCAGGGGTCACGAGAACACCGGGGAGCTGTTTTTT
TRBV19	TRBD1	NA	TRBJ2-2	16	CASMGPGQGRAGELFF	TGTGCCAGTATGGGACCGGGACAGGGGCGGGCCGGGGAGCTGTTTTTT
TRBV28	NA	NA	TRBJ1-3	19	CASSQPDLKRQYSGNTIYF	TGTGCCAGCAGCCAACCGGATTTGAAGCGACAGTACTCTGGAAACACCATATATTTT
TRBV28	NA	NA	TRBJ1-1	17	CATSLGGVPNLNTEAFF	TGTGCCACCTCCTTGGGAGGAGTTCCAAACTTGAACACTGAAGCTTTCTTT
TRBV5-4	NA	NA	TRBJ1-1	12	CASSLGTGEAFF	TGTGCCAGCAGCTTGGGGACGGGAGAGGCTTTCTTT
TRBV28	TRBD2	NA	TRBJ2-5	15	CASSFPSGGIETQYF	TGTGCCAGCAGTTTTCCTAGCGGGGGGATAGAGACCCAGTACTTC
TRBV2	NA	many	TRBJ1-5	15	CASTTDSHSNQPQHF	TGTGCCAGCACAACGGACAGCCATAGCAATCAGCCCCAGCATTTT
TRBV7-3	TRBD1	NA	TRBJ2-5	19	CASSLTSIEHKGGKETQYF	TGTGCCAGCAGCTTAACGTCAATTGAACACAAAGGGGGCAAAGAGACCCAGTACTTC
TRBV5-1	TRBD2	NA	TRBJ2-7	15	CASSPSRGGSYEQYF	TGCGCCAGCAGCCCATCTCGCGGGGGCTCCTACGAGCAGTACTTC
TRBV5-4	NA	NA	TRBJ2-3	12	CASSDHTDTQYF	TGTGCCAGCAGCGACCACACAGATACGCAGTATTTT
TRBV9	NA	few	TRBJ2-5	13	CASSIQYQETQYF	TGTGCCAGCAGTATACAGTACCAAGAGACCCAGTACTTC
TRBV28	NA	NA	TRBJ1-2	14	CASSTGNRPYGYTF	TGTGCCAGCAGCACGGGTAACAGGCCCTATGGCTACACCTTC
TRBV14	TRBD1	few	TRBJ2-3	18	CASSQDFGQAGITDTQYF	TGTGCCAGCAGCCAAGATTTTGGACAGGCAGGGATCACAGATACGCAGTATTTT
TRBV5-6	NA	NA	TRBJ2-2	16	CASSLRAPSGTGELFF	TGTGCCAGCAGCTTGCGGGCACCCTCCGGCACCGGGGAGCTGTTTTTT
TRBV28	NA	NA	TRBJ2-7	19	CASSSFGTASRSPPYEQYF	TGTGCCAGCAGCTCTTTTGGGACGGCATCCAGAAGCCCTCCCTACGAGCAGTACTTC
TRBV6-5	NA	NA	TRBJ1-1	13	CASSRRGFTEAFF	TGTGCCAGCTCAAGGAGGGGTTTCACTGAAGCTTTCTTT
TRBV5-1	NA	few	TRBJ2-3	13	CASSLAEVDTQYF	TGCGCCAGCAGCTTGGCCGAGGTTGATACGCAGTATTTT
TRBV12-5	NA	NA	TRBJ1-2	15	CASGTYTGGLSGYTF	TGTGCTAGTGGGACCTACACCGGGGGCCTCTCGGGCTACACCTTC
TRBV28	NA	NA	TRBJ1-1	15	CASSSPHRQNTEAFF	TGTGCCAGCAGTTCACCGCACAGGCAGAACACTGAAGCTTTCTTT
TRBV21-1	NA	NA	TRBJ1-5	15	CASSLHRAYNQPQHF	TGTGCCAGCAGCCTCCACAGGGCTTACAATCAGCCCCAGCATTTT
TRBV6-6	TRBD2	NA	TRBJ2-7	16	CASSYTGGSASYEQYF	TGTGCCAGCAGTTACACTGGCGGGAGTGCCTCCTACGAGCAGTACTTC
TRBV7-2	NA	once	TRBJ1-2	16	CASSPGGAALRYGYTF	TGTGCCAGCAGCCCCGGAGGGGCCGCCCTGCGTTATGGCTACACCTTC
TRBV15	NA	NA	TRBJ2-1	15	CATSRGGLAKTEQFF	TGTGCCACCAGCAGAGGGGGGCTAGCGAAGACGGAGCAGTTCTTC
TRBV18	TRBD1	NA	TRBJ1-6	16	CASSPKTTGTGAPLHF	TGTGCCAGCTCGCCAAAGACCACCGGGACAGGAGCACCCCTCCACTTT
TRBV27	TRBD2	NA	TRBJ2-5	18	CASSPSRTSGQYQETQYF	TGTGCCAGCAGTCCCTCCCGGACTAGCGGGCAGTACCAAGAGACCCAGTACTTC
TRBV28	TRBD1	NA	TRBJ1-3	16	CASRSLGQGAGNTIYF	TGTGCCAGCAGGAGCCTCGGGCAGGGGGCTGGAAACACCATATATTTT
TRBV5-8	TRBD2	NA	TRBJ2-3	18	CASSLPGLAGDSTDTQYF	TGTGCCAGCAGCTTGCCGGGACTAGCGGGGGACAGCACAGATACGCAGTATTTT
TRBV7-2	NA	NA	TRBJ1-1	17	CASSLRGKGLIGIEAFF	TGTGCCAGCAGCTTAAGAGGGAAGGGTCTGATTGGAATCGAAGCTTTCTTT
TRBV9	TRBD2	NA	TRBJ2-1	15	CASSVIPGGGNEQFF	TGTGCCAGCAGCGTAATTCCGGGAGGGGGGAATGAGCAGTTCTTC
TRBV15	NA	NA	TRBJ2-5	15	CATSRASVIQETQYF	TGTGCCACCAGCAGAGCGTCAGTGATACAAGAGACCCAGTACTTC
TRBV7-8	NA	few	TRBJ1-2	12	CASSLANSGYTF	TGTGCCAGCAGCTTAGCAAACAGCGGCTACACCTTC
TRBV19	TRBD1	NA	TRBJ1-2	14	CASSLYGTADGYTF	TGTGCCAGTAGTCTCTACGGGACAGCCGATGGCTACACCTTC
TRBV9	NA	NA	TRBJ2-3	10	CASSGDTQYF	TGTGCCAGCAGCGGAGATACGCAGTATTTT
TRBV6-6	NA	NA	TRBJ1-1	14	CASRRKAVNTEAFF	TGTGCCAGCAGAAGAAAGGCGGTGAACACTGAAGCTTTCTTT
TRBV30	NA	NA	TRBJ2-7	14	CAWSVPARTYEQYF	TGTGCCTGGAGTGTACCGGCCAGAACCTACGAGCAGTACTTC
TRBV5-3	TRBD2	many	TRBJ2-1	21	CARSLKPPERGTSGRVDEQFF	TGTGCCAGAAGCTTGAAGCCCCCCGAGCGAGGGACTAGCGGGAGAGTGGATGAGCAGTTCTTC
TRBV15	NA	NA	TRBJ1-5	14	CATSRDFSNQPQHF	TGTGCCACCAGCAGAGATTTTAGCAATCAGCCCCAGCATTTT
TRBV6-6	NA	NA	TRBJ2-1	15	CASNSAQSARNEQFF	TGTGCCAGCAACTCCGCGCAATCGGCCCGCAATGAGCAGTTCTTC
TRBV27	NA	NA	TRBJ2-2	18	CASSKGLARIGVTGELFF	TGTGCCAGCAGTAAGGGACTGGCCAGAATCGGGGTCACCGGGGAGCTGTTTTTT
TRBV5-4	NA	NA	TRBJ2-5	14	CASSSEGPAETQYF	TGTGCCAGCAGCTCCGAGGGCCCGGCGGAGACCCAGTACTTC
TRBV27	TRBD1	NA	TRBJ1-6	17	CASSLRATDRGNSPLHF	TGTGCCAGCAGTTTAAGAGCCACGGACAGGGGCAATTCACCCCTCCACTTT
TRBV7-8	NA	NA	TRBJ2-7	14	CASSPRVSSYEQYF	TGTGCCAGCAGCCCCCGGGTGAGCTCCTACGAGCAGTACTTC